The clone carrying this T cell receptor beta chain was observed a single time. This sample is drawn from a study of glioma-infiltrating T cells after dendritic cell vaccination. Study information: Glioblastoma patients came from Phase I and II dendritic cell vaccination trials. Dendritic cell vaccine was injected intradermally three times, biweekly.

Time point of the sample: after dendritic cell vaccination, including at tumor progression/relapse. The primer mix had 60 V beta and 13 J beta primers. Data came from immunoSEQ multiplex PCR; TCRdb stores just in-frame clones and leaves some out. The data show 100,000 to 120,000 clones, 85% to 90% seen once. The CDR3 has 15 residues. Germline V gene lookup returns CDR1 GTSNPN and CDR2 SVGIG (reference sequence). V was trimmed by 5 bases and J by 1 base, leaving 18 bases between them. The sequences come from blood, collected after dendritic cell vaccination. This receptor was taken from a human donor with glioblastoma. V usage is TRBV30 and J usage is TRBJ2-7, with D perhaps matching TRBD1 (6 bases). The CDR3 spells CAWAGGGQGSYEQYF. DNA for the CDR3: TGTGCCTGGGCGGGTGGTGGGCAGGGGTCCTACGAGCAGTACTTC. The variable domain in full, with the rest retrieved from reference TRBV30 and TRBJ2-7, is SQTIHQWPATLVQPVGSPLSLECTVEGTSNPNLYWYRQAAGRGLQLLFYSVGIGQISSEVPQNLSASRPQDRQFILSSKKLLLSDSGFYLCAWAGGGQGSYEQYFGPGTRLTVT.